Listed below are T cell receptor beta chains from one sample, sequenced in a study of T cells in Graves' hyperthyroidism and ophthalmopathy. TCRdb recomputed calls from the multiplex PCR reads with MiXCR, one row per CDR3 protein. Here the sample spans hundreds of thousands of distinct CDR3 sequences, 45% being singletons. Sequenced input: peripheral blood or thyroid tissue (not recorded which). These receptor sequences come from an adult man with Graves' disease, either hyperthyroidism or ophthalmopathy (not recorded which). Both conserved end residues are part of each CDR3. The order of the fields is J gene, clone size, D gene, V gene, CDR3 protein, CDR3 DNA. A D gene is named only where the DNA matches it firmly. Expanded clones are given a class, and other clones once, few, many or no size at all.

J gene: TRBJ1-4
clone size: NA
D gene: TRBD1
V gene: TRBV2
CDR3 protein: CASGAGGDEKLFF
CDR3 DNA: TGTGCCAGCGGGGCAGGGGGCGACGAAAAACTGTTTTTT

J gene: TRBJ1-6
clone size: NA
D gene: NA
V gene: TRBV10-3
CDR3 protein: CAIRDFGSPLHF
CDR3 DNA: TGTGCCATCCGGGACTTTGGTTCACCCCTCCACTTT

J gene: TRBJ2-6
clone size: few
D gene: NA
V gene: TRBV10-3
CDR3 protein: CAISAPHGVGSGANVLTF
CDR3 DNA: TGTGCCATCAGTGCCCCGCACGGGGTTGGTTCTGGGGCCAACGTCCTGACTTTC

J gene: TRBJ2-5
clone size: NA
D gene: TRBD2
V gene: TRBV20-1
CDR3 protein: CSALLSGGQETQYF
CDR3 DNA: TGCAGTGCTTTATTAAGCGGGGGACAAGAGACCCAGTACTTC

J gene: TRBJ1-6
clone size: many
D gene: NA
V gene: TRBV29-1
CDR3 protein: CSVEIGGTNSPLHF
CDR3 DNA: TGCAGCGTTGAAATCGGGGGAACAAATTCACCCCTCCACTTT

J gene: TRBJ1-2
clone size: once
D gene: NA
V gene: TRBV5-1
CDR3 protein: CASSSNLRNYGYTF
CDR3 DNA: TGCGCCAGCAGCTCGAACCTAAGGAACTATGGCTACACCTTC

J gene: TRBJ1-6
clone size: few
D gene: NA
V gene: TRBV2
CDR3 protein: CASSSTQEVYVSPLHF
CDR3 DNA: TGTGCCAGCAGTTCCACACAGGAGGTGTATGTTTCACCCCTCCACTTT

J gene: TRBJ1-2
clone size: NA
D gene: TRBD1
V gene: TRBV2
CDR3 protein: CASIGTGSYGYTF
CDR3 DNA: TGTGCCAGCATAGGGACAGGGTCCTATGGCTACACCTTC

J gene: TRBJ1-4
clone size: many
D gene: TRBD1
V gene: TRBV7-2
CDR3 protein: CASSITGTGDEKLFF
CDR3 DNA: TGTGCCAGCAGCATAACCGGGACAGGGGATGAAAAACTGTTTTTT

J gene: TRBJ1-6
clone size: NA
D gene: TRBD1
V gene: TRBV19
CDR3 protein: CASSSNRDRRSPLHF
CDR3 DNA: TGTGCCAGTAGTTCAAACAGGGACAGGCGTTCACCCCTCCACTTT

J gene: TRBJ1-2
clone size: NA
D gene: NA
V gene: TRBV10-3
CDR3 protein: CAIRIGPNNYGYTF
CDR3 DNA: TGTGCCATACGCATCGGGCCGAATAACTATGGCTACACCTTC

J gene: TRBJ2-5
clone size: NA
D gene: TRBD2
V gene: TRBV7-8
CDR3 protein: CASSHLAGVETQYF
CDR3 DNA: TGTGCCAGCAGCCACCTAGCGGGAGTCGAGACCCAGTACTTC

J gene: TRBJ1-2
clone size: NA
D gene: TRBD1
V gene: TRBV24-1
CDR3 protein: CATKGQGTNYGYTF
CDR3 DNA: TGTGCCACCAAAGGACAGGGGACTAACTATGGCTACACCTTC

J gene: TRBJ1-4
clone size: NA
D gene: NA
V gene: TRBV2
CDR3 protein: CASPLISEKLFF
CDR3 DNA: TGTGCCAGCCCCTTAATCTCTGAAAAACTGTTTTTT

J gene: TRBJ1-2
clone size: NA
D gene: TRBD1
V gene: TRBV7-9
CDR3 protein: CASSEAVTGGHYGYTF
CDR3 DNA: TGTGCCAGCAGTGAAGCAGTCACAGGGGGCCACTATGGCTACACCTTC

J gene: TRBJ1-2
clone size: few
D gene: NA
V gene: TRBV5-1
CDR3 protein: CASSLEQGSYGYTF
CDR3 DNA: TGCGCCAGCAGCTTGGAGCAGGGGAGCTATGGCTACACCTTC

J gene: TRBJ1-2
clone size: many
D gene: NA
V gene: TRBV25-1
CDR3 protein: CASGGDHTNYGYTF
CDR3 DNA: TGTGCCAGCGGTGGGGATCACACTAACTATGGCTACACCTTC

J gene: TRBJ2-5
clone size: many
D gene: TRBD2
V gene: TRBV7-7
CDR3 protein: CASSFREGWGETQYF
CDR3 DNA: TGTGCTAGCAGCTTTCGGGAGGGATGGGGCGAGACCCAGTACTTC

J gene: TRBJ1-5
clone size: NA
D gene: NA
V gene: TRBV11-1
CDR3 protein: CASTKGGEGPQHF
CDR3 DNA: TGTGCCAGCACCAAGGGGGGGGAGGGACCCCAGCATTTT

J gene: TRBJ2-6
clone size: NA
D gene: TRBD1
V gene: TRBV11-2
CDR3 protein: CASSWTGRSSGANVLTF
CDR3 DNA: TGTGCCAGCAGCTGGACAGGGCGCTCTTCTGGGGCCAACGTCCTGACTTTC

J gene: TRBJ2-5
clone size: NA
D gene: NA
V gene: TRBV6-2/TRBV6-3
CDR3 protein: CASSYGDNQPQYF
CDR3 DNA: TGTGCCAGCAGTTACGGAGACAATCAGCCCCAGTACTTC

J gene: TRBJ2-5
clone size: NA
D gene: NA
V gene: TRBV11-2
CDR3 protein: CASSHRVGQETQYF
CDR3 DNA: TGTGCCAGCAGCCACAGGGTAGGCCAAGAGACCCAGTACTTC

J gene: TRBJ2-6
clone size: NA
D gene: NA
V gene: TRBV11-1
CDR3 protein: CASLDQGSGANVLTF
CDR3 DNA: TGTGCCAGCTTAGATCAGGGTTCTGGGGCCAACGTCCTGACTTTC

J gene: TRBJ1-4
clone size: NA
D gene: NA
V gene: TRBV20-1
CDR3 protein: CSARVDGNEKLFF
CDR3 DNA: TGCAGTGCTAGAGTGGACGGGAATGAAAAACTGTTTTTT

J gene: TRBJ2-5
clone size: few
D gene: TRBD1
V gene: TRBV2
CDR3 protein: CASNSPRTGRFSETQYF
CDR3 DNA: TGTGCCAGCAACTCCCCCCGGACAGGGAGATTTTCAGAGACCCAGTACTTC

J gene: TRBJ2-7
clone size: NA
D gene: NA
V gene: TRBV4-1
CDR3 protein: CASSQEWMGYEQYF
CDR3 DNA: TGCGCCAGCAGCCAAGAGTGGATGGGATACGAGCAGTACTTC

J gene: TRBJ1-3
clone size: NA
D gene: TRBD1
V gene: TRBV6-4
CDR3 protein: CASSDPTGAGNTIYF
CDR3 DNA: TGTGCCAGCAGTGACCCGACAGGGGCTGGAAACACCATATATTTT

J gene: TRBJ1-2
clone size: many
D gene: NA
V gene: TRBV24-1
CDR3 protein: CATSRSQDGYTF
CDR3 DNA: TGTGCCACCAGTAGGTCACAGGATGGCTACACCTTC

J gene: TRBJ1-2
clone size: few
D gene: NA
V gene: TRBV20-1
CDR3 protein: CSARLPGLYGYTF
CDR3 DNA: TGCAGTGCTAGACTTCCAGGGCTCTATGGCTACACCTTC

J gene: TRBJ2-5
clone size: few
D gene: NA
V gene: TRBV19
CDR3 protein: CASSISGIKRTQYF
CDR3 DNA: TGTGCCAGTAGTATCTCGGGTATCAAGAGGACCCAGTACTTC

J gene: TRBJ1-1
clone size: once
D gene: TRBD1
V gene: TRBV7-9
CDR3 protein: CASSNVTGDTEAFF
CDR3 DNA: TGTGCCAGCAGCAACGTTACAGGGGACACTGAAGCTTTCTTT

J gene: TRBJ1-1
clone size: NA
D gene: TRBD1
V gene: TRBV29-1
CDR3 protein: CSVEGQGVQAFF
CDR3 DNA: TGCAGCGTTGAGGGACAGGGGGTCCAAGCTTTCTTT

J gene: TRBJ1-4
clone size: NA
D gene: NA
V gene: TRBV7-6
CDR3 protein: CASRRTGTNEKLFF
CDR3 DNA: TGTGCCAGCAGGAGGACGGGCACTAATGAAAAACTGTTTTTT

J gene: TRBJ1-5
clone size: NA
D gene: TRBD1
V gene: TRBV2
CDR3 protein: CASTRQGNGPQHF
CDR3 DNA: TGTGCCAGCACTCGACAGGGAAACGGGCCCCAGCATTTT

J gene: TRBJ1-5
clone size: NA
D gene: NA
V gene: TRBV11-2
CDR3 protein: CASSLESGGRGQPQHF
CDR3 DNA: TGTGCCAGCAGCTTAGAATCCGGGGGAAGGGGTCAGCCCCAGCATTTT

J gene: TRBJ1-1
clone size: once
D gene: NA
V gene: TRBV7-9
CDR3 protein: CASSIYLCSVGWDRRDTEAFF
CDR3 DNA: NA

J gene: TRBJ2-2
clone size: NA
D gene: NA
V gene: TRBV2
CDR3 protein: CASLRDASSTGELFF
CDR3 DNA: TGTGCCAGCCTCCGGGACGCGTCGAGCACCGGGGAGCTGTTTTTT

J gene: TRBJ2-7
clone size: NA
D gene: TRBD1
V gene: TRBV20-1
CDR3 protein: CSARGDRGVHEQYF
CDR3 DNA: TGCAGTGCTAGGGGGGACAGGGGTGTCCACGAGCAGTACTTC

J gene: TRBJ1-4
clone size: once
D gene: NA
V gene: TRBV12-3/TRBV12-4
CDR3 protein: CASSSHRSTNEKLFF
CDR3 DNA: TGTGCCAGCAGTTCACACAGATCAACTAATGAAAAACTGTTTTTT

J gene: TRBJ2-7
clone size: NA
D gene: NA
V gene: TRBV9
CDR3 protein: CASSQGPGSQAGEQYF
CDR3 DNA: TGTGCCAGCAGCCAAGGGCCCGGGTCACAAGCGGGCGAGCAGTACTTC